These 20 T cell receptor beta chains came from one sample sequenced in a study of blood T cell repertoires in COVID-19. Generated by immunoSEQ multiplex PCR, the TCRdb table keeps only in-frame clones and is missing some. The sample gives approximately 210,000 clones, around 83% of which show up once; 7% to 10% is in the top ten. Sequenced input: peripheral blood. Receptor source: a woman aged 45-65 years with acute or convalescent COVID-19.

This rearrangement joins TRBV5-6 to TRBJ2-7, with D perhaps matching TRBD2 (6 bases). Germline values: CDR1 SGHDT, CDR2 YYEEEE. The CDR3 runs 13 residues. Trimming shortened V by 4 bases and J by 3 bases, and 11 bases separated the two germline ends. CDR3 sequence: CASSHFGGYEQYF. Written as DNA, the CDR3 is TGTGCCAGCAGCCATTTCGGGGGCTACGAGCAGTACTTC. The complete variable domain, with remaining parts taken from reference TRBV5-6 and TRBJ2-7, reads DAGVTQSPTHLIKTRGQQVTLRCSPKSGHDTVSWYQQALGQGPQFIFQYYEEEERQRGNFPDRFSGHQFPNYSSELNVNALLLGDSALYLCASSHFGGYEQYFGPGTRLTVT.

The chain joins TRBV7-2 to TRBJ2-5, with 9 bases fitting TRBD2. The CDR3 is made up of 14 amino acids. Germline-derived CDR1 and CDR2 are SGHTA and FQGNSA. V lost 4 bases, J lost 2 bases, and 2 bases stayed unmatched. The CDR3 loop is CASSYSGGQETQYF. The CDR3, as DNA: TGTGCCAGCAGCTATAGCGGGGGTCAAGAGACCCAGTACTTC. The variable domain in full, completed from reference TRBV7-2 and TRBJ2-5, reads GAGVSQSPSNKVTEKGKDVELRCDPISGHTALYWYRQSLGQGLEFLIYFQGNSAPDKSGLPSDRFSAERTGGSVSTLTIQRTQQEDSAVYLCASSYSGGQETQYFGPGTRLLVL.

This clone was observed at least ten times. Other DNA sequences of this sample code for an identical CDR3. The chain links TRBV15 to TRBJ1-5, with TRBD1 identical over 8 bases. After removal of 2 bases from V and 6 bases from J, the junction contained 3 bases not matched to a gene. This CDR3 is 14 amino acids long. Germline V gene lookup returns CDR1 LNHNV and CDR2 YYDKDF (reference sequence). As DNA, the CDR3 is TGTGCCACCAGCAGACAGGGGGCGGGTCAGCCCCAGCATTTT. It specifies CATSRQGAGQPQHF.

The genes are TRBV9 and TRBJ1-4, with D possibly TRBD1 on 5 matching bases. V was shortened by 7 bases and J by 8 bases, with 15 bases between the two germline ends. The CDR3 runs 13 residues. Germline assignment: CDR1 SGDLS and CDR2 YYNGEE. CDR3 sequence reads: CASSARAREKLFF. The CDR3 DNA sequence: TGTGCCAGCTCCGCCAGGGCTCGAGAAAAACTGTTTTTT. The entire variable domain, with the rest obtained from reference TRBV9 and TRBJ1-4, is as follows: DSGVTQTPKHLITATGQRVTLRCSPRSGDLSVYWYQQSLDQGLQFLIQYYNGEERAKGNILERFSAQQFPDLHSELNLSSLELGDSALYFCASSARAREKLFFGSGTQLSVL.

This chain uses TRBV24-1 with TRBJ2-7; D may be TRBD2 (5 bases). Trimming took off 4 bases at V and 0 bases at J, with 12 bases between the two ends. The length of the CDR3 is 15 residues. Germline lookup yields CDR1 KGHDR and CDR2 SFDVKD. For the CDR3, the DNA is TGTGCCACCAGTGACACCGGGGTCAGCTCCTACGAGCAGTACTTC. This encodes CATSDTGVSSYEQYF.

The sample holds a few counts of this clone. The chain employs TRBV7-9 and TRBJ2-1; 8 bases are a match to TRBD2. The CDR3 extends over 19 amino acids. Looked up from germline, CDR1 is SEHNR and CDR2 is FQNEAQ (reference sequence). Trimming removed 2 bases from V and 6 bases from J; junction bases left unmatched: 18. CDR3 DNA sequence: TGTGCCAGCAGCTTAAAGGAGGGAGGGCCAAGCGGGAGCATCAATGAGCAGTTCTTC. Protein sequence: CASSLKEGGPSGSINEQFF. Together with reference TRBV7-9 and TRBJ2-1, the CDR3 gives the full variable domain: DTGVSQNPRHKITKRGQNVTFRCDPISEHNRLYWYRQTLGQGPEFLTYFQNEAQLEKSRLLSDRFSAERPKGSFSTLEIQRTEQGDSAMYLCASSLKEGGPSGSINEQFFGPGTRLTVL.

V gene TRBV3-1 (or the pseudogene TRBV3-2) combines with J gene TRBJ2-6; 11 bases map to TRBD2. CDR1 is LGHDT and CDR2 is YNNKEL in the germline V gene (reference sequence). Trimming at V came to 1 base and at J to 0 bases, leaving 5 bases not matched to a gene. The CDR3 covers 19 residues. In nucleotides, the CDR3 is TGTGCCAGCAGCCAAGGGGGGACTAGCGGATACTCTGGGGCCAACGTCCTGACTTTC. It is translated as CASSQGGTSGYSGANVLTF.

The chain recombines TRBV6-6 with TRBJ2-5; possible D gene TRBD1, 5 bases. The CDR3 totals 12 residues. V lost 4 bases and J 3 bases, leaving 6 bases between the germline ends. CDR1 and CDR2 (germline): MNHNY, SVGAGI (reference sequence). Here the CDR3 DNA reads TGTGCCAGCAGTTCAGGGAAAGAGACCCAGTACTTC. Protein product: CASSSGKETQYF.

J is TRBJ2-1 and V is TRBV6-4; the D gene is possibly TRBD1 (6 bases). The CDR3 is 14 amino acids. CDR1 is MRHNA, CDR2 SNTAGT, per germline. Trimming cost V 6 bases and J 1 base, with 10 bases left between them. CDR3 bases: TGTGCCAGCAGCTTAGGGGGATCCTACAATGAGCAGTTCTTC. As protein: CASSLGGSYNEQFF.

This CDR3 is CASSTRLAGTHNEQFF. CDR3 bases: TGTGCCAGCAGCACCCGACTAGCGGGGACCCACAATGAGCAGTTCTTC. V gene TRBV21-1 combines with J gene TRBJ2-1; TRBD2 is the table's D call, not checked against the DNA. TRBV21-1 is tagged as a pseudogene. The CDR3 has 16 residues.

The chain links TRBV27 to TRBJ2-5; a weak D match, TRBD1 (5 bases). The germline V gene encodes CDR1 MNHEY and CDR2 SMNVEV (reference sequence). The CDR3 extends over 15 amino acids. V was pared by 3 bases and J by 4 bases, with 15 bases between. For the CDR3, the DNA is TGTGCCAGCAGTTTTTCGGGCAGGGTGGGAGAGACCCAGTACTTC. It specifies CASSFSGRVGETQYF.

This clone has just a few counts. As DNA, the CDR3 is TGTGCCAGCAGGGAACACCCCGGGGGCGAGCAGTACTTC. Translated: CASREHPGGEQYF. The chain links TRBV28 to TRBJ2-7; D possibly corresponds to TRBD2 (6 bases). The V end lost 6 bases, the J end lost 6 bases, and 15 bases lay between the germline ends. This CDR3 spans 13 amino acids. Germline CDR1 MDHEN, CDR2 SYDVKM.

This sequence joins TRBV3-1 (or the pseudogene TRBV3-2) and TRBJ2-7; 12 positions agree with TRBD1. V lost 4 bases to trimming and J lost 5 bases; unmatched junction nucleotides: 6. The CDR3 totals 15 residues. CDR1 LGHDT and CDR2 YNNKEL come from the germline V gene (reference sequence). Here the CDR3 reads CASSPSGTGGNEQYF. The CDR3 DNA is TGTGCCAGCAGCCCATCCGGGACAGGGGGCAACGAGCAGTACTTC.

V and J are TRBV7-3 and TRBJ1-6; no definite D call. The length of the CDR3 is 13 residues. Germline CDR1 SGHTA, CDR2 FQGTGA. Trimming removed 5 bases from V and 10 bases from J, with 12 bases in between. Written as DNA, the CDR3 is TGTGCCAGCAGCCCCTTCGAGGGATCACCCCTCCACTTT. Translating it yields CASSPFEGSPLHF.

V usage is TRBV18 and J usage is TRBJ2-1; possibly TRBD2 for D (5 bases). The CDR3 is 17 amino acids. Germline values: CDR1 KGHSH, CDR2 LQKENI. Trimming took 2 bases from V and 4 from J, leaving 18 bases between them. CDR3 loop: CASSPWVTSGAYNEQFF. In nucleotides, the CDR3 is TGTGCCAGCTCACCATGGGTGACCAGCGGAGCATACAATGAGCAGTTCTTC.

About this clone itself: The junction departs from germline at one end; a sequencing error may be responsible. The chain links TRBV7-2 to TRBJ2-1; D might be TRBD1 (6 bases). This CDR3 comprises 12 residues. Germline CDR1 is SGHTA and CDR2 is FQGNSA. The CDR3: CASSQPRGSRVF. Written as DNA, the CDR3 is TGTGCCAGCAGCCAGCCCAGGGGTTCTCGAGTCTTC.

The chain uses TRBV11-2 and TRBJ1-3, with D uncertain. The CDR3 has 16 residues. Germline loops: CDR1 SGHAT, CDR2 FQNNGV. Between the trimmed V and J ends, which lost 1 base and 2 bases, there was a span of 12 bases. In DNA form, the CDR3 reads TGTGCCAGCAGCTTAGGGGAGTGGGGAGCTGGAAACACCATATATTTT. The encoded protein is CASSLGEWGAGNTIYF.

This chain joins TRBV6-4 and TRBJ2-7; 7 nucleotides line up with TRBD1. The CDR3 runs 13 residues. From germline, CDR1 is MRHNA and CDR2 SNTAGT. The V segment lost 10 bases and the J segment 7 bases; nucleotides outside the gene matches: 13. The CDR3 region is CAKPGQRVLEQYF. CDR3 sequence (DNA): TGTGCCAAACCGGGACAGCGAGTTTTAGAGCAGTACTTC.

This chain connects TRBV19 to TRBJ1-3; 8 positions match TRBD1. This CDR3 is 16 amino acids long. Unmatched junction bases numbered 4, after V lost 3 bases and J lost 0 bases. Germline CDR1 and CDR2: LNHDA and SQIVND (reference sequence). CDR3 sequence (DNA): TGTGCCAGTAGTATCGGGACAGGCGTCTCTGGAAACACCATATATTTT. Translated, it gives CASSIGTGVSGNTIYF.

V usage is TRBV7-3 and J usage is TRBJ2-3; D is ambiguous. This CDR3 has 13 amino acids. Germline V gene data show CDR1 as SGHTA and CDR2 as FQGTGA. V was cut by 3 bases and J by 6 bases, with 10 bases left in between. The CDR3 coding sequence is TGTGCCAGCAGCTTGGCCTCGTCTGATACGCAGTATTTT. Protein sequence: CASSLASSDTQYF.